This TCR beta chain was identified during a study of blood T cell repertoires in COVID-19. Study-wide background: The origin of the acute and convalescent COVID-19 samples was the United States, Italy and Spain.

Which cohort a participant joined came from the clinical history participants gave. CDR1 LNHNV and CDR2 YYDKDF come from the germline V gene (reference sequence). Trimming cost V 5 bases and J 4 bases; bases outside gene matches: 10. The CDR3 runs to 16 residues. The protocol was immunoSEQ multiplex PCR, while the TCRdb copy is restricted to in-frame clones and leaves out a portion. In the table there are fewer than 350,000 clones, 85% of which are singletons. This TCR was sampled from a woman aged 45-65 years who had recovered from COVID-19. The chain uses TRBV15 and TRBJ2-3, with 9 bases matching TRBD1. Material for sequencing was PBMCs or T cells enriched from blood (not recorded which). CDR3 in amino acids: CATSPRGQGSADTQYF. The CDR3 DNA is TGTGCCACCAGCCCCCGGGGACAGGGAAGCGCAGATACGCAGTATTTT.